These T cell receptor beta chains were read from a single sample in a study of blood T cells in healthy people across ages. MiXCR, applied by TCRdb to the 5' RACE reads, yields one record per CDR3 protein. The table includes about 600,000 distinct CDR3 sequences, roughly 43% detected once. The sample was blood. The origin of the receptors is an elderly man in good health. Each CDR3 is given with its conserved first and last residue. The D gene is left open where the match is weak. For some rows the clone size is stated as once, few or many, or as a class when expanded; others skip it.

V gene: TRBV9
CDR3 length: 15
D gene: .
J gene: TRBJ1-2
clone size: few
CDR3 protein: CASSAHRTVEYGYTF
CDR3 DNA: TGTGCCAGCAGCGCTCATCGGACAGTGGAATATGGCTACACCTTC

V gene: TRBV7-2
CDR3 length: 14
D gene: .
J gene: TRBJ1-1
clone size: .
CDR3 protein: CASSPTGPFTEAFF
CDR3 DNA: TGTGCCAGCAGCCCGACAGGCCCCTTCACTGAAGCTTTCTTT

V gene: TRBV4-1
CDR3 length: 14
D gene: .
J gene: TRBJ1-4
clone size: .
CDR3 protein: CASSQVGANEKLFF
CDR3 DNA: TGCGCCAGCAGCCAAGTCGGGGCCAATGAAAAACTGTTTTTT

V gene: TRBV20-1
CDR3 length: 13
D gene: TRBD1
J gene: TRBJ1-1
clone size: .
CDR3 protein: CSGGGRGESEAFF
CDR3 DNA: TGCAGTGGGGGGGGCAGGGGGGAGTCTGAAGCTTTCTTT

V gene: TRBV27
CDR3 length: 16
D gene: .
J gene: TRBJ2-3
clone size: few
CDR3 protein: CASSTSRGVGTDTQYF
CDR3 DNA: TGTGCCAGCAGTACCTCAAGGGGAGTGGGCACAGATACGCAGTATTTT

V gene: TRBV7-2
CDR3 length: 17
D gene: TRBD1
J gene: TRBJ1-2
clone size: few
CDR3 protein: CASSLGAGGLANYGYTF
CDR3 DNA: TGTGCCAGCAGCTTAGGGGCAGGGGGCTTAGCTAACTATGGCTACACCTTC

V gene: TRBV27
CDR3 length: 13
D gene: .
J gene: TRBJ1-2
clone size: .
CDR3 protein: CASSVRGLDGYTF
CDR3 DNA: TGTGCCAGCAGCGTTAGGGGGTTAGATGGCTACACCTTC

V gene: TRBV2
CDR3 length: 14
D gene: .
J gene: TRBJ2-3
clone size: .
CDR3 protein: CASSGGSSTDTQYF
CDR3 DNA: TGTGCCAGCAGCGGTGGGTCTAGCACAGATACGCAGTATTTT

V gene: TRBV3-1
CDR3 length: 18
D gene: .
J gene: TRBJ1-2
clone size: few
CDR3 protein: CASSQDLGVGGGRYGYTF
CDR3 DNA: TGTGCCAGCAGCCAAGATCTTGGGGTCGGGGGCGGACGCTATGGCTACACCTTC

V gene: TRBV4-1
CDR3 length: 14
D gene: .
J gene: TRBJ1-5
clone size: .
CDR3 protein: CASSRGRGNQPQHF
CDR3 DNA: TGCGCCAGCAGCAGGGGCCGGGGAAATCAGCCCCAGCATTTT

V gene: TRBV20-1
CDR3 length: 16
D gene: TRBD2
J gene: TRBJ2-3
clone size: .
CDR3 protein: CSARAGLADPTDTQYF
CDR3 DNA: TGCAGTGCAAGAGCGGGACTAGCGGACCCCACAGATACGCAGTATTTT

V gene: TRBV7-2
CDR3 length: 15
D gene: .
J gene: TRBJ1-1
clone size: few
CDR3 protein: CASSLTELMNTEAFF
CDR3 DNA: TGTGCCAGCAGCTTGACAGAGTTAATGAACACTGAAGCTTTCTTT

V gene: TRBV29-1
CDR3 length: 12
D gene: .
J gene: TRBJ1-2
clone size: few
CDR3 protein: CSVGDTNYGYTF
CDR3 DNA: TGCAGCGTTGGTGACACGAACTATGGCTACACCTTC

V gene: TRBV20-1
CDR3 length: 13
D gene: TRBD1
J gene: TRBJ1-5
clone size: few
CDR3 protein: CSAREDRQGPQHF
CDR3 DNA: TGCAGTGCTAGAGAGGACCGACAGGGGCCCCAGCATTTT

V gene: TRBV6-2/TRBV6-3
CDR3 length: 13
D gene: .
J gene: TRBJ2-1
clone size: .
CDR3 protein: CASSIASYNEQFF
CDR3 DNA: TGTGCCAGCAGTATAGCGTCCTACAATGAGCAGTTCTTC

V gene: TRBV7-2
CDR3 length: 16
D gene: .
J gene: TRBJ2-4
clone size: few
CDR3 protein: CASSPQGQGKMNIQYF
CDR3 DNA: TGTGCCAGCAGCCCCCAGGGCCAAGGGAAAATGAACATTCAGTACTTC

V gene: TRBV6-6
CDR3 length: 11
D gene: .
J gene: TRBJ2-7
clone size: medium-sized
CDR3 protein: CASGGDYEQYF
CDR3 DNA: TGTGCCAGCGGTGGTGACTACGAGCAGTACTTC

V gene: TRBV9
CDR3 length: 15
D gene: .
J gene: TRBJ2-1
clone size: .
CDR3 protein: CASSDRPSSYNEQFF
CDR3 DNA: TGTGCCAGCAGTGACAGGCCCAGCTCCTACAATGAGCAGTTCTTC

V gene: TRBV9
CDR3 length: 15
D gene: TRBD2
J gene: TRBJ2-1
clone size: .
CDR3 protein: CASSVSGGVIGEQFF
CDR3 DNA: TGTGCCAGCAGCGTGAGCGGGGGGGTAATTGGGGAGCAGTTCTTC

V gene: TRBV3-1
CDR3 length: 15
D gene: TRBD2
J gene: TRBJ2-1
clone size: few
CDR3 protein: CASSQGTSGKVPQFF
CDR3 DNA: TGTGCCAGCAGCCAAGGGACTAGCGGGAAGGTCCCCCAGTTCTTC

V gene: TRBV4-3
CDR3 length: 17
D gene: .
J gene: TRBJ1-5
clone size: .
CDR3 protein: CASSQGGPNLSNQPQHF
CDR3 DNA: TGCGCCAGCAGCCAAGGGGGGCCCAACCTTAGCAATCAGCCCCAGCATTTT

V gene: TRBV12-3/TRBV12-4
CDR3 length: 18
D gene: TRBD2
J gene: TRBJ2-1
clone size: many
CDR3 protein: CASSRPSRLAEEGYEQFF
CDR3 DNA: TGTGCCAGCAGTCGGCCTAGCAGACTAGCGGAGGAGGGCTATGAGCAGTTCTTC

V gene: TRBV9
CDR3 length: 13
D gene: .
J gene: TRBJ2-7
clone size: many
CDR3 protein: CASSVGVSGEQYF
CDR3 DNA: TGTGCCAGCAGCGTGGGGGTATCGGGCGAGCAGTACTTC

V gene: TRBV5-1
CDR3 length: 16
D gene: .
J gene: TRBJ2-7
clone size: .
CDR3 protein: CASSLEGGTANYEQYF
CDR3 DNA: TGCGCCAGCAGCTTGGAAGGAGGGACAGCAAACTACGAGCAGTACTTC

V gene: TRBV5-1
CDR3 length: 15
D gene: TRBD2
J gene: TRBJ2-7
clone size: .
CDR3 protein: CASSTVLATYNEQYF
CDR3 DNA: TGCGCCAGCAGCACGGTACTAGCGACTTACAATGAGCAGTACTTC

V gene: TRBV9
CDR3 length: 13
D gene: .
J gene: TRBJ2-7
clone size: few
CDR3 protein: CASSVDPGREQYF
CDR3 DNA: TGTGCCAGCAGCGTAGATCCGGGGCGCGAGCAGTACTTC

V gene: TRBV7-2
CDR3 length: 14
D gene: .
J gene: TRBJ2-1
clone size: .
CDR3 protein: CASSLREWGNEQFF
CDR3 DNA: TGTGCCAGCAGCTTAAGAGAGTGGGGCAATGAGCAGTTCTTC

V gene: TRBV9
CDR3 length: 16
D gene: TRBD2
J gene: TRBJ2-1
clone size: few
CDR3 protein: CASSQRTSAGRNEQFF
CDR3 DNA: TGTGCCAGCAGCCAACGGACTAGCGCCGGTCGGAATGAGCAGTTCTTC

V gene: TRBV6-2/TRBV6-3
CDR3 length: 15
D gene: .
J gene: TRBJ2-7
clone size: .
CDR3 protein: CASSGFGGLSYEQYF
CDR3 DNA: TGTGCCAGCAGTGGATTCGGCGGGCTCTCCTACGAGCAGTACTTC

V gene: TRBV29-1
CDR3 length: 15
D gene: TRBD1
J gene: TRBJ2-1
clone size: .
CDR3 protein: CSVQPGTGSGETQFF
CDR3 DNA: TGCAGCGTTCAACCCGGGACAGGGTCAGGAGAGACCCAGTTCTTC

V gene: TRBV13
CDR3 length: 16
D gene: .
J gene: TRBJ1-2
clone size: .
CDR3 protein: CASSLGQTGANYGYTF
CDR3 DNA: TGTGCCAGCAGCTTAGGTCAGACAGGCGCAAACTATGGCTACACCTTC

V gene: TRBV7-3
CDR3 length: 15
D gene: TRBD2
J gene: TRBJ2-1
clone size: few
CDR3 protein: CASSKEGLADNEQFF
CDR3 DNA: TGTGCCAGCAGTAAAGAGGGACTAGCGGACAATGAGCAGTTCTTC

V gene: TRBV28
CDR3 length: 16
D gene: .
J gene: TRBJ2-5
clone size: .
CDR3 protein: CASSRPGLGPVGTQYF
CDR3 DNA: TGTGCCAGCAGCCGTCCAGGACTGGGTCCGGTAGGGACCCAGTACTTC

V gene: TRBV29-1
CDR3 length: 10
D gene: .
J gene: TRBJ1-2
clone size: .
CDR3 protein: CSVDRSGYTF
CDR3 DNA: TGCAGCGTTGACAGGTCTGGCTACACCTTC

V gene: TRBV7-2
CDR3 length: 15
D gene: .
J gene: TRBJ2-7
clone size: few
CDR3 protein: CASTLGGGSYNEQYF
CDR3 DNA: TGTGCCAGCACCCTAGGGGGAGGCTCCTACAATGAGCAGTACTTC

V gene: TRBV3-1
CDR3 length: 13
D gene: .
J gene: TRBJ2-7
clone size: once
CDR3 protein: CASSQKAIYEQYF
CDR3 DNA: TGTGCCAGCAGCCAAAAAGCGATCTACGAGCAGTACTTC

V gene: TRBV29-1
CDR3 length: 12
D gene: TRBD1
J gene: TRBJ2-7
clone size: .
CDR3 protein: CSGRTGDYEQYF
CDR3 DNA: TGCAGCGGAAGGACAGGGGACTACGAGCAGTACTTC

V gene: TRBV4-3
CDR3 length: 16
D gene: TRBD1
J gene: TRBJ2-1
clone size: few
CDR3 protein: CASSHASTGVNNEQFF
CDR3 DNA: TGCGCCAGCAGCCACGCCTCGACAGGGGTAAACAATGAGCAGTTCTTC

V gene: TRBV6-2/TRBV6-3
CDR3 length: 17
D gene: TRBD1
J gene: TRBJ1-5
clone size: .
CDR3 protein: CASSYRPDREGVQPQHF
CDR3 DNA: TGTGCCAGCAGTTACAGGCCGGACAGGGAGGGGGTCCAGCCCCAGCATTTT